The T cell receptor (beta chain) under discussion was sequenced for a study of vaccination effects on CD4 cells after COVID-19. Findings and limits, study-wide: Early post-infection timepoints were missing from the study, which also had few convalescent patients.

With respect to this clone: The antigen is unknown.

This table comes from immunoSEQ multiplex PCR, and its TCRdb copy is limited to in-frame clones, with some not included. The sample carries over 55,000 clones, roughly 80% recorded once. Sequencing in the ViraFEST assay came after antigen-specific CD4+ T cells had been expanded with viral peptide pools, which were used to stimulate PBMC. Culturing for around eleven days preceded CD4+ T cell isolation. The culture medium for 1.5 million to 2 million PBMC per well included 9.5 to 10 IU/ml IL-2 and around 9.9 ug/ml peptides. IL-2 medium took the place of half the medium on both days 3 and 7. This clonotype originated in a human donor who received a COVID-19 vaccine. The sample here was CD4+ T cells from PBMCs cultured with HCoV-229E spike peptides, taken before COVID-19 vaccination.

CDR3 region: CASTRYGETQYF. Here the CDR3 DNA reads TGTGCCAGCACCCGCTATGGAGAGACCCAGTACTTC. The chain recombines TRBV7-2 with TRBJ2-5; D gene uncertain. The ends were cut back, 7 bases at V and 4 bases at J, with 10 bases in the middle. This CDR3 contains 12 residues. Germline V gene lookup returns CDR1 SGHTA and CDR2 FQGNSA.